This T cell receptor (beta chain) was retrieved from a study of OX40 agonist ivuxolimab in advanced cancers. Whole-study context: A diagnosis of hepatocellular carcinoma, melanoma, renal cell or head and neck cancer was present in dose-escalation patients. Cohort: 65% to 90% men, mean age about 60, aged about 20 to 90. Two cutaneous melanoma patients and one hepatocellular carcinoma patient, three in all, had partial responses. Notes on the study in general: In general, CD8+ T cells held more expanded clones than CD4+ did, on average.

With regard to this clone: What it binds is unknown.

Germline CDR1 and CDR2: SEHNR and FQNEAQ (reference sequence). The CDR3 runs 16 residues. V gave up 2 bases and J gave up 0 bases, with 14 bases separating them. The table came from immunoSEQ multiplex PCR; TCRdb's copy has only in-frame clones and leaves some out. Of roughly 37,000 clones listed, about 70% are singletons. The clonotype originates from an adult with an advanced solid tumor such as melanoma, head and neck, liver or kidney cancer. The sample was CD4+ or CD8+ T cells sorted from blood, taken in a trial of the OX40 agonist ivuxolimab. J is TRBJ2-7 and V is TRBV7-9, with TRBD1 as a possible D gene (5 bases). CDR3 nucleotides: TGTGCCAGCAGCTTATCTAGGGGCTTGGGCTCCTACGAGCAGTACTTC. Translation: CASSLSRGLGSYEQYF.